This T cell receptor beta chain was obtained from a study of shared clonotypes between healthy human individuals. Study details: Three plates were used per donor for CD4 naive, three for CD4 memory, two for CD8 naive and one for CD8 memory.

Naive CD8 cells comprised CD45RO-negative, CCR7-positively selected cells, excluding terminally differentiated effector memory CD45RA+ cells. This clone was detected only once. Germline V gene sequence: CDR1 LGHNA, CDR2 YSLEER. The CDR3 has 16 residues. V was clipped by 1 base and J by 4 bases, with 13 bases between them. Method: immunoSEQ multiplex PCR; TCRdb's copy keeps in-frame clones and lacks some. The sample has about 2 million clones, just under 95% seen once. The V gene is TRBV4-3, the J gene TRBJ2-2; tentatively, D is TRBD2 (7 bases). The TCR originated in a man aged 18 to 30 in good health. Sequencing was carried out using naive CD8+ T cells sorted from blood. The CDR3 DNA sequence: TGCGCCAGCAGCCAAGGGGGGGGCGGTAGCACCGGGGAGCTGTTTTTT. It codes for CASSQGGGGSTGELFF.